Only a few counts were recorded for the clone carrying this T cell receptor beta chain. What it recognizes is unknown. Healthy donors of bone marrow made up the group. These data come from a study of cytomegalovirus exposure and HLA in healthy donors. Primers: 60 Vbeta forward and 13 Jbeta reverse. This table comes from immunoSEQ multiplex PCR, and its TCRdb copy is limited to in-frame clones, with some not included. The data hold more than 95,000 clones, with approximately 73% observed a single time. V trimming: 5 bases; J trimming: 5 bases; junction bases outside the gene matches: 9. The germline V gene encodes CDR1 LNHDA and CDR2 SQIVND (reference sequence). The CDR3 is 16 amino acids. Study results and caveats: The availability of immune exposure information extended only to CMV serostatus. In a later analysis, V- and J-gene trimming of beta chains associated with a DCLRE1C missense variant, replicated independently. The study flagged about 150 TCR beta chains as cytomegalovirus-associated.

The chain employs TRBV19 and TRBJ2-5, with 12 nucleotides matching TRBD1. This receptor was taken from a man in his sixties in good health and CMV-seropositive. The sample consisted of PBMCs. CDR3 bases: TGTGCCAGTAGTCCGGGACAGGGGGCCTTCGTCGAGACCCAGTACTTC. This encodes CASSPGQGAFVETQYF.